This entry concerns a single T cell receptor beta chain. The data stem from a study of blood T cell repertoires in COVID-19. Study-wide background: PBMCs, B-cell-depleted T cells, or T cells provided the cDNA or gDNA that made up the material.

TCRdb keeps only in-frame clones here, not all; method: immunoSEQ multiplex PCR. The table lists some 170,000 clones, about 80% of them singletons, with 7% to 9% in the top ten. This clonotype originated in a man in his sixties with acute or convalescent COVID-19. The specimen sequenced was peripheral blood.

CDR3 sequence reads: CASSFGQGRKKLFF. The CDR3, as DNA: TGTGCCAGCAGTTTCGGACAGGGTCGGAAAAAACTGTTTTTT. The rearrangement links TRBV6-5 to TRBJ1-4; TRBD1 matches 8 bases. The CDR3 length is 14 residues. Trimming at V came to 4 bases and at J to 9 bases, leaving 7 bases not matched to a gene. Looked up from germline, CDR1 is MNHEY and CDR2 is SVGAGI.